One TCR beta chain is described in this entry. Its antigen is not known. The study sampled blood at baseline, cycle 4 day 1, and cycle 7 day 1. The record originates from a study of OX40 agonist ivuxolimab in advanced cancers. Study summary: Anti-PD-1, anti-PD-L1 or anti-CTLA-4 therapy given earlier was allowed, and 40% had some.

The V segment lost 5 bases and the J segment 9 bases; nucleotides outside the gene matches: 21. This CDR3 region has 19 residues. Per germline, CDR1 LNHDA and CDR2 SQIVND (reference sequence). Some clones are missing from TCRdb's copy, which holds only in-frame ones; the method was immunoSEQ multiplex PCR. This table has about 65,000 clones, around 87% appearing once. Study-level results: In CD8+ T cells, expanded clones were on average more numerous than in CD4+. With doses of 0.1-3.0 mg/kg, partial responders showed among the lowest clonal expansion.

This chain links TRBV19 with TRBJ1-5; 11 nucleotides align to TRBD1. This TCR was recovered from an adult with an advanced solid tumor such as melanoma, head and neck, liver or kidney cancer. The sample consisted of CD4+ or CD8+ T cells sorted from blood, taken in a trial of the OX40 agonist ivuxolimab. The CDR3 sequence is CASSDPILGQGAFPSPQHF. The CDR3 bases are TGTGCCAGTAGTGATCCCATCCTTGGACAGGGGGCGTTTCCGTCGCCCCAGCATTTT.